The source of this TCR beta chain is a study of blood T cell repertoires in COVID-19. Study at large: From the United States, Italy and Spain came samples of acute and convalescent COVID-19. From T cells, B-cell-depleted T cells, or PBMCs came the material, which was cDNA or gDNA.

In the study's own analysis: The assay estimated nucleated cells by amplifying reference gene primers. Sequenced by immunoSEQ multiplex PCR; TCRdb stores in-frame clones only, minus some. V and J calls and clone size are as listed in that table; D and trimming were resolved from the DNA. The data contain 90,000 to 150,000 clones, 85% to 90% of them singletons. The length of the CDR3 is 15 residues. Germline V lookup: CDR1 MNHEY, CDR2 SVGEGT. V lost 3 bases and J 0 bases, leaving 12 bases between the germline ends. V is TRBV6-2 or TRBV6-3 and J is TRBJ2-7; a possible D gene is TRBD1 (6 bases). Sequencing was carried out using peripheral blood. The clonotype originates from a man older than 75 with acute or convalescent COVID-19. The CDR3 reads CASSYFETGSYEQYF. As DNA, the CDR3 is TGTGCCAGCAGTTATTTCGAGACAGGCTCCTACGAGCAGTACTTC.